Listed below are T cell receptor beta chains from one sample, sequenced in a study of blood T cell repertoires in acute mononucleosis. TCRdb's copy holds only in-frame clones and misses some; the assay was immunoSEQ multiplex PCR. The sample has about 1,500 clones; more than 20% are singletons. The sequenced sample was EBV YVL epitope tetramer+ CD8+ T cells sorted from PBMCs, obtained during convalescence from infectious mononucleosis. The receptors shown here come from a woman aged 18-29 years with infectious mononucleosis caused by EBV. Each CDR3 is given with its conserved first and last residue.

v_call: TRBV27
j_call: TRBJ2-1
cdr3_aa: CASRGTGGLYNEQFF

v_call: TRBV6-1
j_call: TRBJ2-3
cdr3_aa: CASTLGDTQYF

v_call: TRBV29-1
j_call: TRBJ2-1
cdr3_aa: CCVGRTGSGTSGAYSYNEQFF

v_call: TRBV29-1
j_call: TRBJ2-1
cdr3_aa: CSVGGTGSGACGAYSYNEQFF

v_call: TRBV29-1
j_call: TRBJ2-1
cdr3_aa: CSVGGTSGAYSYNEQFF

v_call: TRBV27
j_call: TRBJ2-5
cdr3_aa: CASRPTLGQAETQYF

v_call: TRBV11-3
j_call: TRBJ2-6
cdr3_aa: CASSSILDLDKSRANVLTF

v_call: TRBV7-2
j_call: TRBJ1-1
cdr3_aa: CASSLGTLLGTEAFF

v_call: TRBV29-1
j_call: TRBJ2-7
cdr3_aa: CSVGGTGSGTSGAYSYYEQYF

v_call: TRBV29-1
j_call: TRBJ2-1
cdr3_aa: CSAGGTGSGTSGAFSYNEQFF

v_call: TRBV19
j_call: TRBJ2-1
cdr3_aa: CASTTASSYNEQFF

v_call: TRBV27
j_call: TRBJ2-7
cdr3_aa: CASMGHLSYEQYF

v_call: TRBV6-1
j_call: TRBJ1-1
cdr3_aa: CARQQGSTEAFF

v_call: TRBV29-1
j_call: TRBJ2-1
cdr3_aa: CSVGTGSGTSGAYSYNEQFF

v_call: TRBV6-5
j_call: TRBJ2-3
cdr3_aa: CACSALLGAASTQFF

v_call: TRBV29-1
j_call: TRBJ2-1
cdr3_aa: CSVGGTGSGTSWAYSYNEQFF

v_call: TRBV13
j_call: TRBJ2-7
cdr3_aa: CASSFRSPAAYEQYF

v_call: TRBV6-5
j_call: TRBJ2-3
cdr3_aa: CACCALLGSASTQYF

v_call: TRBV7-9
j_call: TRBJ2-5
cdr3_aa: CASSALRDRRGKETQYF

v_call: TRBV7-2
j_call: TRBJ2-1
cdr3_aa: CASSAHNEQFF

v_call: TRBV27
j_call: -
cdr3_aa: CASSLSIREALYEQYF

v_call: TRBV29-1
j_call: TRBJ2-1
cdr3_aa: CSVGGPVSGTSGAYSYNEQFF

v_call: TRBV29-1
j_call: TRBJ2-1
cdr3_aa: CSVVGTGSGTSGAFSYNEQFF

v_call: TRBV29-1
j_call: TRBJ2-2
cdr3_aa: CLVAKPAGLAGGSNTGELFF

v_call: TRBV7-6
j_call: TRBJ1-1
cdr3_aa: CASRQQGSTEAFF

v_call: TRBV28
j_call: TRBJ1-1
cdr3_aa: CASRPLLGGGTEAFF

v_call: TRBV27
j_call: TRBJ2-1
cdr3_aa: CASSPDPTGYNEQFF

v_call: TRBV7-8
j_call: TRBJ1-2
cdr3_aa: CASSEYGSGAGYTF

v_call: TRBV29-1
j_call: TRBJ2-3
cdr3_aa: CSVAKPAGLAGGSTDTQYF

v_call: TRBV7-6
j_call: TRBJ2-4
cdr3_aa: CASSPLRWGSKNIQYF

v_call: TRBV6-9
j_call: TRBJ2-5
cdr3_aa: CASSGLRGSGETQYF

v_call: TRBV5-1
j_call: TRBJ2-3
cdr3_aa: CASSWTSGSTDTQYF

v_call: TRBV14
j_call: TRBJ2-2
cdr3_aa: CASSLSGSRTGELFFF

v_call: TRBV27
j_call: TRBJ1-1
cdr3_aa: CASSLGTLLGTEAFF

v_call: TRBV5-5
j_call: TRBJ1-2
cdr3_aa: CASSPGSSLRGYTF

v_call: TRBV11-2
j_call: TRBJ2-7
cdr3_aa: CASSLVLAGVHEQYF

v_call: TRBV28
j_call: TRBJ1-1
cdr3_aa: CASSQDDRGLSTEAFF

v_call: TRBV2
j_call: TRBJ1-2
cdr3_aa: CASEYGSGAGYTF

v_call: TRBV13
j_call: TRBJ2-5
cdr3_aa: CASSALRDRGNQETQYF

v_call: TRBV25-1
j_call: -
cdr3_aa: CASSFRSPAAYEQYF

v_call: TRBV27
j_call: TRBJ2-1
cdr3_aa: CASSLSGYINEQFF

v_call: TRBV4-1
j_call: TRBJ1-1
cdr3_aa: CASRPLLGGGTEAFF

v_call: TRBV11-3
j_call: TRBJ2-4
cdr3_aa: CASSPLRWGSKNIQYF

v_call: TRBV13
j_call: -
cdr3_aa: CASSEYGSGAGYTF

v_call: TRBV7-6
j_call: TRBJ2-1
cdr3_aa: CASSRGTGGLYNEQFF

v_call: TRBV29-1
j_call: TRBJ2-1
cdr3_aa: CIVGGPGSGSSGAYSYNEQFF

v_call: TRBV29-1
j_call: TRBJ2-1
cdr3_aa: CCVGGTGSGTRGAYSYNEQFF

v_call: TRBV19
j_call: TRBJ1-1
cdr3_aa: CAREGGANTEAFF

v_call: TRBV7-3
j_call: TRBJ2-5
cdr3_aa: CASSALRDRGNQETQYF

v_call: TRBV6-1
j_call: TRBJ1-5
cdr3_aa: CASRPLTGGGQPQHF

v_call: TRBV7-1
j_call: TRBJ2-4
cdr3_aa: CASSPLRWGSKNIQYF

v_call: TRBV13
j_call: TRBJ2-7
cdr3_aa: CASSLSIREALYEQYF